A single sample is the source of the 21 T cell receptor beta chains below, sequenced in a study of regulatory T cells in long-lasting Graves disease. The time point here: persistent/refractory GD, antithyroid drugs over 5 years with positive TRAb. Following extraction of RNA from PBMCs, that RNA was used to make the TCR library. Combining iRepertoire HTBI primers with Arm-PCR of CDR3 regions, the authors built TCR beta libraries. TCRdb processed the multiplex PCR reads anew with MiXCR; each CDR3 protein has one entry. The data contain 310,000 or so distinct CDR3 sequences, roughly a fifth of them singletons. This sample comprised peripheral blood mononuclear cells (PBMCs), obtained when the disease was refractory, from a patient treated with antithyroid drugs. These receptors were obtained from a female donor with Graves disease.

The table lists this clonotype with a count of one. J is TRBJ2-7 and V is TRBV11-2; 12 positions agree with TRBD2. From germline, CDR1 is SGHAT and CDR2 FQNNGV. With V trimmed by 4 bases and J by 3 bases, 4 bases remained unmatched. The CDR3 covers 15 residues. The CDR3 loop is CASSSLAGGYYEQYF. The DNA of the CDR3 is TGTGCCAGCAGCTCGCTAGCGGGAGGGTACTACGAGCAGTACTTC.

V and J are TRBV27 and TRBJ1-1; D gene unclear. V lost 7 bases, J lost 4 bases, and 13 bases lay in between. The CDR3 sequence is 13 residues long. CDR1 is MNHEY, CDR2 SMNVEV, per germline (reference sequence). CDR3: CASKWVDGTEAFF. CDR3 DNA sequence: TGTGCCAGCAAGTGGGTTGACGGCACTGAAGCTTTCTTT.

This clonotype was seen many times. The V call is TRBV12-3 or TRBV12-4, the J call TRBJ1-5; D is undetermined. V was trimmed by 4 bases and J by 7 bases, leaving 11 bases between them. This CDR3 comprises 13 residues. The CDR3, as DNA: TGTGCCAGCAGTTATCTCGCTACCCAGCCCCAGCATTTT. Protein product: CASSYLATQPQHF.

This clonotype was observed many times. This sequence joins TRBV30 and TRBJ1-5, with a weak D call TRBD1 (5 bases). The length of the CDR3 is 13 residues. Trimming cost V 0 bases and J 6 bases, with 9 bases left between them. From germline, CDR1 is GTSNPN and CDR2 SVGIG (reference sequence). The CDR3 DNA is TGTGCCTGGAGTGTACAGGCCGCTCAGCCCCAGCATTTT. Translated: CAWSVQAAQPQHF.

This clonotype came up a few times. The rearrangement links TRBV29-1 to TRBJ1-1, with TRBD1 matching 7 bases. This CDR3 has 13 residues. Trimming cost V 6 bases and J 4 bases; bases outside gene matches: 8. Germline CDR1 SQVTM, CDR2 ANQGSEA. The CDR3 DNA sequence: TGCAGCGTGTGGGACAGACCGAGCACTGAAGCTTTCTTT. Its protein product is CSVWDRPSTEAFF. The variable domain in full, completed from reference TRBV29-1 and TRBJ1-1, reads SAVISQKPSRDICQRGTSLTIQCQVDSQVTMMFWYRQQPGQSLTLIATANQGSEATYESGFVIDKFPISRPNLTFSTLTVSNMSPEDSSIYLCSVWDRPSTEAFFGQGTRLTVV.

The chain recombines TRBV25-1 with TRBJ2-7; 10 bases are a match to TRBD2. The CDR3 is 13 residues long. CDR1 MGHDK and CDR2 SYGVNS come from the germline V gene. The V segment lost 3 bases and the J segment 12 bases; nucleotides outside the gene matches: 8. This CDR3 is CASSEIAGGSLYF. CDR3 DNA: TGTGCCAGCAGTGAGATAGCGGGGGGATCGTTGTACTTC.

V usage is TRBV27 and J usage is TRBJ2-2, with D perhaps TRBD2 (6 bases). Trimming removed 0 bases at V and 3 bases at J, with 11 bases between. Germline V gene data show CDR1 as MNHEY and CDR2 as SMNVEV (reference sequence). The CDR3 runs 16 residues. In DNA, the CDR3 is TGTGCCAGCAGTTTATCGACCCCGGGGGACACCGGGGAGCTGTTTTTT. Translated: CASSLSTPGDTGELFF.

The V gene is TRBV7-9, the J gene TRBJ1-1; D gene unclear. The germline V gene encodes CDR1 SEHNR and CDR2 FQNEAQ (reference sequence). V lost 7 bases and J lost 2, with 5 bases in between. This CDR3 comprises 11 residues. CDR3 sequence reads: CASNSNTEAFF. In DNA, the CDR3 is TGTGCCAGCAACAGTAACACTGAAGCTTTCTTT.

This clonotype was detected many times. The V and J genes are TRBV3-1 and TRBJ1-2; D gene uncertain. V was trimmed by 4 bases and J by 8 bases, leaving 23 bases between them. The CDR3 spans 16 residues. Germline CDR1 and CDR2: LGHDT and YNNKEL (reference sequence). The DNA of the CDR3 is TGTGCCAGCAGCCTTTGGGGATCGGCGGTGACTTGGGGCTACACCTTC. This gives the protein CASSLWGSAVTWGYTF.

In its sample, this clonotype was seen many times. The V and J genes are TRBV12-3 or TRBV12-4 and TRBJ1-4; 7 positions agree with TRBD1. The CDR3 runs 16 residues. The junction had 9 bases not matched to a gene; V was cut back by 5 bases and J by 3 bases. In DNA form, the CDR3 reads TGTGCCAGCAGTCCCCGAGGGGGCCGACCTAATGAAAAACTGTTTTTT. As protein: CASSPRGGRPNEKLFF.

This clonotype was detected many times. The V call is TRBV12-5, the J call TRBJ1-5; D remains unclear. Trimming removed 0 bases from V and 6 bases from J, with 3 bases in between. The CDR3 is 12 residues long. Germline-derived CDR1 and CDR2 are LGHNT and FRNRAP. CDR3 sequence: CASGLVSQPQHF. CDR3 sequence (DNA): TGTGCTAGTGGTTTGGTAAGTCAGCCCCAGCATTTT. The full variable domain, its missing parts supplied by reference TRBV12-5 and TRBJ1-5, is DARVTQTPRHKVTEMGQEVTMRCQPILGHNTVFWYRQTMMQGLELLAYFRNRAPLDDSGMPKDRFSAEMPDATLATLKIQPSEPRDSAVYFCASGLVSQPQHFGDGTRLSIL.

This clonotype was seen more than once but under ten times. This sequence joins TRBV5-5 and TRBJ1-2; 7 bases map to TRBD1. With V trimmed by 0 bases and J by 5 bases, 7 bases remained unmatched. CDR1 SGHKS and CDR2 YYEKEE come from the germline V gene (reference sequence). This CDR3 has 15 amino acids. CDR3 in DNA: TGTGCCAGCAGCTTGGATGGACAGGAGGGTTATGGCTACACCTTC. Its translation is CASSLDGQEGYGYTF.

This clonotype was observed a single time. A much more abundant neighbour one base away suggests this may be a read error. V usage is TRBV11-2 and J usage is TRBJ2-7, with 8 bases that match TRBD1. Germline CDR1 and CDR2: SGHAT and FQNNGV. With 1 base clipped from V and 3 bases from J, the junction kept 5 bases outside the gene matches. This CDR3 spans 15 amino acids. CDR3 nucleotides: TGTGCCAGCAGCTTAGCGGGGACAGGTAACTACGAGCAGTACTTC. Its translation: CASSLAGTGNYEQYF.

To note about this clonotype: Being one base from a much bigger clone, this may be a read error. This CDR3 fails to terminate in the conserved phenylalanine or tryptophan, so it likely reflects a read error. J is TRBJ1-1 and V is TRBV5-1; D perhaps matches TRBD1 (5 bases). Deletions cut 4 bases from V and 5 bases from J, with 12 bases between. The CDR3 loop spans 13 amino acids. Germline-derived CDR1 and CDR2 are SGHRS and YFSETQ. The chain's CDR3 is CASSHGTFTEAFL. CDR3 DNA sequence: TGCGCCAGCAGCCACGGGACCTTTACTGAAGCTTTCCTT.

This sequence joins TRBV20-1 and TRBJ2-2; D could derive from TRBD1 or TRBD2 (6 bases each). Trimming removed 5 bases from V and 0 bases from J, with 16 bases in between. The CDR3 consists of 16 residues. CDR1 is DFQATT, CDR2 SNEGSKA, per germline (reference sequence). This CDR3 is CSAYRDWVSNTGELFF. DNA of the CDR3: TGCAGTGCTTACAGGGACTGGGTCTCGAACACCGGGGAGCTGTTTTTT.

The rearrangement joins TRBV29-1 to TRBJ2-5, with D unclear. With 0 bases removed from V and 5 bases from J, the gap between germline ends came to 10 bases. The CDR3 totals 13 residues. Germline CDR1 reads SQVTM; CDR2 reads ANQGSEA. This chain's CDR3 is CSVEDHFLETQYF. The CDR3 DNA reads TGCAGCGTTGAAGATCACTTCCTCGAGACCCAGTACTTC.

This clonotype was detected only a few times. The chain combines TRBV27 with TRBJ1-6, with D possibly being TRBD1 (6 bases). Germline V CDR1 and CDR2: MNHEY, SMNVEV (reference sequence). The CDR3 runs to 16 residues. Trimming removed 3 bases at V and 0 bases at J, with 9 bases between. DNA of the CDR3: TGTGCCAGCAGTTTTGGAGGGGGCTCCTATAATTCACCCCTCCACTTT. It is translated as CASSFGGGSYNSPLHF.

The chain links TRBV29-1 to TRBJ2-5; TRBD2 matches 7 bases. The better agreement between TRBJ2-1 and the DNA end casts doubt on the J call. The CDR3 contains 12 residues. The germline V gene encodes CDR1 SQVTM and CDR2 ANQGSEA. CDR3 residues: CSVNLAVNKQFF. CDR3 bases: TGCAGCGTTAATCTAGCGGTTAATAAGCAGTTCTTC.

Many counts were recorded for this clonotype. The CDR3 loop reads CASSPAGTVVNGELFF. The CDR3 coding sequence is TGTGCCAGCAGCCCCGCAGGGACAGTTGTAAACGGGGAGCTGTTTTTT. The chain employs TRBV27 and TRBJ2-2, with 7 nucleotides matching TRBD1. Germline V gives CDR1 MNHEY, CDR2 SMNVEV (reference sequence). V shed 6 bases and J 7 bases; nucleotides not matched to a gene: 14. This CDR3 contains 16 residues.

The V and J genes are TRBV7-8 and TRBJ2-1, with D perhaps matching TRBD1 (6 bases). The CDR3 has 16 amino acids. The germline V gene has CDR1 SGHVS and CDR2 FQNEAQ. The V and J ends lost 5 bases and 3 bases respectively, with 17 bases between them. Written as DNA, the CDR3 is TGTGCCAGCAGCCTGACACAGGGAACGGGCTACAATGAGCAGTTCTTC. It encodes CASSLTQGTGYNEQFF.

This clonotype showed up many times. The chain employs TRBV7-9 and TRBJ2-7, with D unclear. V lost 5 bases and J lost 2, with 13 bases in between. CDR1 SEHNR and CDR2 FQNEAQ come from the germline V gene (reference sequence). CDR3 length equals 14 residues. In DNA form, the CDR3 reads TGTGCCAGCAGCCCGAGGATCGCGCCCTACGAGCAGTACTTC. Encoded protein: CASSPRIAPYEQYF.